The present T cell receptor beta chain was sequenced within a study of blood T cell repertoires in COVID-19. The overall study: The origin of the acute and convalescent COVID-19 samples was the United States, Italy and Spain. T cells, B-cell-depleted T cells, or PBMCs supplied cDNA or gDNA.

Original handling: How many nucleated cells were present was estimated from reference gene primer amplification. Sequenced by immunoSEQ multiplex PCR; TCRdb stores in-frame clones only, minus some. That table is the source of V, J and clone size, and D and trimming were worked out from the DNA. The repertoire has fewer than 350,000 clones, more than 70% of them found once; the top ten carry around 8%. The V segment lost 4 bases and the J segment 1 base; nucleotides outside the gene matches: 10. This CDR3 has 18 residues. Germline V gives CDR1 SGHDN, CDR2 FVKESK. J is TRBJ2-5 and V is TRBV14; 12 bases map to TRBD2. Sample: peripheral blood. This clonotype originated in a woman aged 50 to 65 who had recovered from COVID-19. CDR3 sequence (DNA): TGTGCCAGCAGCCCCCGGCGAGCTAGCGGGAGGGCCCAAGAGACCCAGTACTTC. Translated, it gives CASSPRRASGRAQETQYF.